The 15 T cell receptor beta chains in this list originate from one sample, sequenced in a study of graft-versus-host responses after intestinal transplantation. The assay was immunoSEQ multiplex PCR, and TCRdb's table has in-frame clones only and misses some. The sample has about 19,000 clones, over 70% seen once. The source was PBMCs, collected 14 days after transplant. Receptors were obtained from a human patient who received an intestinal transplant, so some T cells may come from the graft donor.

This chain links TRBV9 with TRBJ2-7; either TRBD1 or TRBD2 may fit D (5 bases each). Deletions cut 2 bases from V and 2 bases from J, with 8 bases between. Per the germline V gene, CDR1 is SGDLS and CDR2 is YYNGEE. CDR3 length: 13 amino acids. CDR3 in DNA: TGTGCCAGCAGCGTGGGGACCGCCTACGAGCAGTACTTC. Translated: CASSVGTAYEQYF.

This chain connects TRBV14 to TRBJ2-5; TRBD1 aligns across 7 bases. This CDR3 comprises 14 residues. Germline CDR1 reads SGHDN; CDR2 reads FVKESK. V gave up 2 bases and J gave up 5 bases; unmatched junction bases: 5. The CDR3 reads CASSQTGDRETQYF. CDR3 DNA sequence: TGTGCCAGCAGCCAAACAGGGGATAGGGAGACCCAGTACTTC.

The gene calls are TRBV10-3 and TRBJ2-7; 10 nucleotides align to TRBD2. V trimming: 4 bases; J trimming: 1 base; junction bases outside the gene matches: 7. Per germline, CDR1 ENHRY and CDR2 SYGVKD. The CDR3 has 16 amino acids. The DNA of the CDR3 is TGTGCCATCAGTGTCGCCGGGACTAGCGTTTCCTACGAGCAGTACTTC. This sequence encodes CAISVAGTSVSYEQYF.

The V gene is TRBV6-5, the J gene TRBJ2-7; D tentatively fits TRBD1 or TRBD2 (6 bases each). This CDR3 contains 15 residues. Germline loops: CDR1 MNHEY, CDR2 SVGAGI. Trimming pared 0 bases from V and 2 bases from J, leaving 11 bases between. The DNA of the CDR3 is TGTGCCAGCAGTTACTCGCGTGGGGGGCCCTACGAGCAGTACTTC. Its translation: CASSYSRGGPYEQYF.

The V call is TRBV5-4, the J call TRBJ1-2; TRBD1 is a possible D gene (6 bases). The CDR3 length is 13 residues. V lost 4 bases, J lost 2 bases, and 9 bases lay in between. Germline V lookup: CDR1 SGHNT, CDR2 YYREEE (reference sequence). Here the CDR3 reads CASSVGQNYGYTF. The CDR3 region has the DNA TGTGCCAGCAGCGTGGGACAAAACTATGGCTACACCTTC.

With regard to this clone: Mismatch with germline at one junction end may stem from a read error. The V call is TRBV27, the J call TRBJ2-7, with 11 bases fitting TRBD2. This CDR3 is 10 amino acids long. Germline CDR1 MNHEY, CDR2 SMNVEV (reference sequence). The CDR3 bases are TGTGCCGGGGGACTAGCGGAAAGTCCCTTC. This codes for CAGGLAESPF.

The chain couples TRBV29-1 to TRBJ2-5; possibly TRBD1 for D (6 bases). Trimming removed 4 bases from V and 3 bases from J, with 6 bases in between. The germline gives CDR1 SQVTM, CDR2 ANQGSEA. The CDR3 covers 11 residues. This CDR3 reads CSVAGEETQYF. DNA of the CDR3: TGCAGCGTTGCAGGGGAAGAGACCCAGTACTTC.

CDR3 loop: CASSERGDTGELFF. CDR3 bases: TGTGCCAGCAGCGAACGGGGGGACACCGGGGAGCTGTTTTTT. The chain joins TRBV6-4 to TRBJ2-2; 7 bases are shared with TRBD2. The V segment lost 6 bases and the J segment 3 bases; nucleotides outside the gene matches: 4. The CDR3 totals 14 residues. The germline V gene has CDR1 MRHNA and CDR2 SNTAGT.

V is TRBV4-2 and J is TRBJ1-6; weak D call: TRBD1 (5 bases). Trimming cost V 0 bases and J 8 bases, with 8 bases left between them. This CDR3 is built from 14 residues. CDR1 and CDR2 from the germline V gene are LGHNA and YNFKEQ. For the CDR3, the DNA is TGTGCCAGCAGCCAAGATTGGGGCGATTCACCCCTCCACTTT. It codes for CASSQDWGDSPLHF.

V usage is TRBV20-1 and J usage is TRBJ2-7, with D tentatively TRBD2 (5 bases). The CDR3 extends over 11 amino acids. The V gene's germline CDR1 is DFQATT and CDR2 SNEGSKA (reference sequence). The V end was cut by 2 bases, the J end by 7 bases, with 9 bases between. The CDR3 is CSARLAGEQYF. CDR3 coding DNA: TGCAGTGCTAGACTAGCTGGGGAGCAGTACTTC.

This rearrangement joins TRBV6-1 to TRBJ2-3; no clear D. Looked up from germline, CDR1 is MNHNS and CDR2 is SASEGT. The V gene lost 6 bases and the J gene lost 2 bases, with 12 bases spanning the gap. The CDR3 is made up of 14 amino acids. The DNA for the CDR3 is TGTGCCAGCAGGACTTGGGTGTTCACAGATACGCAGTATTTT. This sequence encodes CASRTWVFTDTQYF.

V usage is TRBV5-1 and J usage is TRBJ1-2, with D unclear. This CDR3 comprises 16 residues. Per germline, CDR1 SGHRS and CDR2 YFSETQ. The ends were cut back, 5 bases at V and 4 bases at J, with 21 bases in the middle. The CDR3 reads CASRPTTSREVYGYTF. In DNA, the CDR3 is TGCGCCAGCAGACCGACTACCAGTAGGGAGGTCTATGGCTACACCTTC.

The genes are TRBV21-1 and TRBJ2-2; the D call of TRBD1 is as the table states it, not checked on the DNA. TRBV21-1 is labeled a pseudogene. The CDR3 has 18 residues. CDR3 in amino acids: CASSKQPTTLMNTGELFF. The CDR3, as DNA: TGTGCCAGCAGCAAACAACCGACAACTTTAATGAACACCGGGGAGCTGTTTTTT.

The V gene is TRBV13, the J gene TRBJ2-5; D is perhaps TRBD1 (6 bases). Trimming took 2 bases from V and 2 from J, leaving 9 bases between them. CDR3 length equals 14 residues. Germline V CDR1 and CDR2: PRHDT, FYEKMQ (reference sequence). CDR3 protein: CASSLWGQQETQYF. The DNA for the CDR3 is TGTGCCAGCAGCTTATGGGGACAACAAGAGACCCAGTACTTC.

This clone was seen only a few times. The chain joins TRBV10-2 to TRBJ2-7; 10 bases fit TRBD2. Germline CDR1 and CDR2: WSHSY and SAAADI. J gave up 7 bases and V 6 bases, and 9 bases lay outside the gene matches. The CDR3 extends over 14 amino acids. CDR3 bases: TGCGCCAGCAGGGGGCTAGCGGGAGTAGGGGAGCAGTACTTC. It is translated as CASRGLAGVGEQYF.